This T cell receptor (beta chain) was captured by sequencing in a study of T cell changes during pregnancy in multiple sclerosis. The table came from immunoSEQ multiplex PCR; TCRdb's copy has only in-frame clones and leaves some out. The data show tens of thousands of clones, with about 90% seen just once and 2.6% held by the top ten. V shed 7 bases, J shed 5 bases, and the junction held 11 bases outside the gene matches. The CDR3 runs 15 residues. Germline V gives CDR1 LNHDA, CDR2 SQIVND (reference sequence). The sequenced sample was peripheral blood, obtained before pregnancy. The chain links TRBV19 to TRBJ1-5; TRBD1 aligns across 7 bases. The receptor was derived from a female donor with multiple sclerosis, enrolled in a pregnancy study. DNA for the CDR3: TGTGCCAGTACCGGGGCAGGGGGTCCCTATCAGCCCCAGCATTTT. It encodes CASTGAGGPYQPQHF.